Given below is one T cell receptor beta chain in context. What it recognizes is unknown. The sample comes from a study of T cells in localized non-small cell lung cancer. Findings and caveats of the study: Those with higher blood T cell density had longer overall survival. Uninvolved adjacent lung, not tumor, had the highest T cell clonality.

The CDR3 consists of 16 residues. CDR1 and CDR2 from the germline V gene are MNHEY and SMNVEV (reference sequence). The J segment lost 5 bases and the V segment lost 5 bases, leaving 13 bases of the junction unmatched. Repertoires were generated with immunoSEQ multiplex PCR, while TCRdb's copy carries only in-frame clones and drops some. The table lists around 64,000 clones, approximately 90% of them singletons. The sequence came from a man aged 40-75 years with stage I squamous cell lung carcinoma. The chain uses TRBV27 and TRBJ2-3, with TRBD2 identical over 7 bases. Sequenced material: peripheral blood, taken before any cancer treatment. The CDR3 DNA is TGTGCCAGCAGTCCACCAGTGGGGGGGAGAGGAGATACGCAGTATTTT. This sequence encodes CASSPPVGGRGDTQYF.